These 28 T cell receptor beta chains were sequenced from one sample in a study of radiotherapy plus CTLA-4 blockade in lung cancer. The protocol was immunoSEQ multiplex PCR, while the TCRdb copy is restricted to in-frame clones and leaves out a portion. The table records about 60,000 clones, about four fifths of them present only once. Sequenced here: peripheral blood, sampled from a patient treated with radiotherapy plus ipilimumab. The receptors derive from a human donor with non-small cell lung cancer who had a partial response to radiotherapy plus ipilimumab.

CDR3 DNA: TGTGCCAGCAGTCCACCGACAGTCAACGAGCAGTACTTC. As protein: CASSPPTVNEQYF. The chain recombines TRBV28 with TRBJ2-7; a possible D gene is TRBD1 (5 bases). The CDR3 loop spans 13 amino acids. Trimming cost V 5 bases and J 5 bases, with 13 bases left between them. Germline-derived CDR1 and CDR2 are MDHEN and SYDVKM.

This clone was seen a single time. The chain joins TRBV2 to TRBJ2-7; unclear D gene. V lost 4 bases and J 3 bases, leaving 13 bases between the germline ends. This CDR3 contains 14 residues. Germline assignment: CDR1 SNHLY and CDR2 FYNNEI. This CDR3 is CASSVTGLGYEQYF. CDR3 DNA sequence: TGTGCCAGCAGTGTAACGGGTCTAGGCTACGAGCAGTACTTC.

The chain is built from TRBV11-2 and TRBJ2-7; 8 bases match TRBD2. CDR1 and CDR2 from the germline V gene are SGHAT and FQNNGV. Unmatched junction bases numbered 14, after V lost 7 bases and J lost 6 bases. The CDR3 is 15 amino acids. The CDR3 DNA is TGTGCCAGCATTCTTTCCGGGACTAGGGGGGCCGAGCAGTACTTC. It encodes CASILSGTRGAEQYF.

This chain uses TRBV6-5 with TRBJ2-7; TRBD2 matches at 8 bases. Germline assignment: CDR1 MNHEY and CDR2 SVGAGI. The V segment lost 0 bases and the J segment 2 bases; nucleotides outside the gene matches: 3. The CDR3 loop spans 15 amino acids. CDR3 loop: CASSYSVSGTYEQYF. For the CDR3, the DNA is TGTGCCAGCAGTTACTCAGTTAGCGGGACCTACGAGCAGTACTTC.

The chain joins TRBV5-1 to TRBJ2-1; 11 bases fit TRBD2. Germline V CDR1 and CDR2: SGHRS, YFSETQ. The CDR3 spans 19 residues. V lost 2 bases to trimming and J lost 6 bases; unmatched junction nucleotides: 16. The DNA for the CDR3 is TGCGCCAGCAGCTTCTCAGGGGCCCTCACTAGCGGGAGAAGCAATGAGCAGTTCTTC. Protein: CASSFSGALTSGRSNEQFF.

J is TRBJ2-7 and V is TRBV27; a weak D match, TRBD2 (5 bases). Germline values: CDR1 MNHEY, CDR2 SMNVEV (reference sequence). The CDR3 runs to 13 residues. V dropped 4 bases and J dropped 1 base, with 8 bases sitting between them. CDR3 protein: CASSSGWSYEQYF. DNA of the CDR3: TGTGCCAGCAGTTCGGGATGGTCCTACGAGCAGTACTTC.

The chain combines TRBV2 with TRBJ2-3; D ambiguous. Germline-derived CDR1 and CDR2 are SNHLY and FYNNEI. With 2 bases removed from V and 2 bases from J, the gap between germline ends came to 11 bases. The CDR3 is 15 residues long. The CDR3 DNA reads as TGTGCCAGCAGTGAAATTGGCAGATCCACAGATACGCAGTATTTT. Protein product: CASSEIGRSTDTQYF.

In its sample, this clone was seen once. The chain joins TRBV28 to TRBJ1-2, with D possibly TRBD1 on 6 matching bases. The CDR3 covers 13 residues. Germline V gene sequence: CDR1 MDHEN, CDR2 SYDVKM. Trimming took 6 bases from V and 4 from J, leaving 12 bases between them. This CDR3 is CASRETGTYGYTF. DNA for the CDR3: TGTGCCAGCAGAGAGACAGGAACCTATGGCTACACCTTC.

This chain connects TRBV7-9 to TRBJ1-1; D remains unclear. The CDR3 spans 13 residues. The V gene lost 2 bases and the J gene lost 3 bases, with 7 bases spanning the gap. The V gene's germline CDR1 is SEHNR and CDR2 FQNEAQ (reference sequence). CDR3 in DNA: TGTGCCAGCAGCTTAATGGCCCACACTGAAGCTTTCTTT. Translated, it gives CASSLMAHTEAFF.

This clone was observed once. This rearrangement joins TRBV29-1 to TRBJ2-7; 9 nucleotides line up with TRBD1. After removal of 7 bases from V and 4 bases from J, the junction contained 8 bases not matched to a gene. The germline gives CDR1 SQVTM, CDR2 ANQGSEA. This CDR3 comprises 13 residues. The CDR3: CSASGTGIYEQYF. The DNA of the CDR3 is TGCAGCGCCTCCGGGACAGGGATATACGAGCAGTACTTC.

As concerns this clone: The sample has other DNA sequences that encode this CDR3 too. CDR3 bases: TGTGCCAGCAGTTACGCACAGGGTAACACTGAAGCTTTCTTT. Translating gives CASSYAQGNTEAFF. V gene TRBV6-6 combines with J gene TRBJ1-1; possible D gene TRBD1, 6 bases. Deletions cut 2 bases from V and 2 bases from J, with 9 bases between. Germline CDR1 MNHNY, CDR2 SVGAGI (reference sequence). There are 14 residues in the CDR3.

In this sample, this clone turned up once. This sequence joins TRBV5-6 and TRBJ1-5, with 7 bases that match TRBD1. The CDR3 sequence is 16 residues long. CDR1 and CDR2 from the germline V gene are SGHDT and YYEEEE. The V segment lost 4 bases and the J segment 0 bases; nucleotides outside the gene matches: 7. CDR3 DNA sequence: TGTGCCAGCAGCCTGATGACAGGGATTAGCAATCAGCCCCAGCATTTT. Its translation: CASSLMTGISNQPQHF. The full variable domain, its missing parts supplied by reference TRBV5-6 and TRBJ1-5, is DAGVTQSPTHLIKTRGQQVTLRCSPKSGHDTVSWYQQALGQGPQFIFQYYEEEERQRGNFPDRFSGHQFPNYSSELNVNALLLGDSALYLCASSLMTGISNQPQHFGDGTRLSIL.

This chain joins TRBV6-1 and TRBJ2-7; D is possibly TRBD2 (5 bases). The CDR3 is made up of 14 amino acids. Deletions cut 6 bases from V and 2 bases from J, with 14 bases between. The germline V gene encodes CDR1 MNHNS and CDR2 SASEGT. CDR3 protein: CASRRAVLTYEQYF. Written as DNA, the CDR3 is TGTGCCAGCAGGCGGGCAGTTTTAACCTACGAGCAGTACTTC.

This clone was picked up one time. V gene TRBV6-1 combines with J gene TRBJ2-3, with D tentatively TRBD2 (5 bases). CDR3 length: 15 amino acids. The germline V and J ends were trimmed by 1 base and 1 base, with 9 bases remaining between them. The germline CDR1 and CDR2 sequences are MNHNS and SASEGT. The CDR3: CASSEGGLGTDTQYF. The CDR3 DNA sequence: TGTGCCAGCAGTGAAGGAGGGTTGGGCACAGATACGCAGTATTTT.

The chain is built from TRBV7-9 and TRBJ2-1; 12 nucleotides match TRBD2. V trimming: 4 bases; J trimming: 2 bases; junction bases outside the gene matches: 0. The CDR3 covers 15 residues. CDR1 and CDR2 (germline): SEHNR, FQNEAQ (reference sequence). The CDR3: CASSSSGRAYNEQFF. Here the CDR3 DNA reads TGTGCCAGCAGCTCTAGCGGGAGGGCCTACAATGAGCAGTTCTTC.

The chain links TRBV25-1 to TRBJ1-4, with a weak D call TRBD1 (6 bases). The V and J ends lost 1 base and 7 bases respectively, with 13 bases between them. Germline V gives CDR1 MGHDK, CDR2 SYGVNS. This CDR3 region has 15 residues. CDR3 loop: CASSESRGGVEKLFF. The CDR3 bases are TGTGCCAGCAGTGAATCTAGAGGGGGTGTTGAAAAACTGTTTTTT. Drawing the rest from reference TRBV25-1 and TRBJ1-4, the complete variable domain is EADIYQTPRYLVIGTGKKITLECSQTMGHDKMYWYQQDPGMELHLIHYSYGVNSTEKGDLSSESTVSRIRTEHFPLTLESARPSHTSQYLCASSESRGGVEKLFFGSGTQLSVL.

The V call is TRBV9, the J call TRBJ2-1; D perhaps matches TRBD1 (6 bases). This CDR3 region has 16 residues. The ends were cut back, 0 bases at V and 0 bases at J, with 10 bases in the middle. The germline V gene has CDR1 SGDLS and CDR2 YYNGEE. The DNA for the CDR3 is TGTGCCAGCAGCGTAGTGGGGGACAACTCCTACAATGAGCAGTTCTTC. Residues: CASSVVGDNSYNEQFF.

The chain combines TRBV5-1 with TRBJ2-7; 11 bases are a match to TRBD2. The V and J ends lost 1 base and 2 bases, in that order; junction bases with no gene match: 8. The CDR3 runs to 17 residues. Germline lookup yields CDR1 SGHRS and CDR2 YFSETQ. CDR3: CASSLYSGTSGPYEQYF. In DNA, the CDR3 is TGCGCCAGCAGCTTGTACTCCGGGACTAGCGGTCCCTACGAGCAGTACTTC.

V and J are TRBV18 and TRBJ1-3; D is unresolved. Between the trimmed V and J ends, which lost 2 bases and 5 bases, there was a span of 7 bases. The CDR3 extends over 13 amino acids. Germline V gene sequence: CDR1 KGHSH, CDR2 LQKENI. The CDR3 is CASSPTVRNTIYF. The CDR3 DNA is TGTGCCAGCTCACCAACGGTGAGAAACACCATATATTTT. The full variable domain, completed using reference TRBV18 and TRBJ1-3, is NAGVMQNPRHLVRRRGQEARLRCSPMKGHSHVYWYRQLPEEGLKFMVYLQKENIIDESGMPKERFSAEFPKEGPSILRIQQVVRGDSAAYFCASSPTVRNTIYFGEGSWLTVV.

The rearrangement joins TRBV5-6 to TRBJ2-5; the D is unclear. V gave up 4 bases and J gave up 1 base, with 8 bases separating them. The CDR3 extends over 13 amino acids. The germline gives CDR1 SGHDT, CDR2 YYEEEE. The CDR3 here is CASSLNLQETQYF. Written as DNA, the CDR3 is TGTGCCAGCAGCCTAAACCTCCAAGAGACCCAGTACTTC.

The chain's CDR3 is CASSVDGGSYNEQFF. The DNA for the CDR3 is TGTGCCAGCAGCGTAGACGGGGGATCCTACAATGAGCAGTTCTTC. This rearrangement joins TRBV9 to TRBJ2-1; perhaps TRBD2 as D (6 bases). Germline CDR1 and CDR2: SGDLS and YYNGEE. The CDR3 runs to 15 residues. Trimming left V 0 bases short and J 1 base short, with 8 bases between.

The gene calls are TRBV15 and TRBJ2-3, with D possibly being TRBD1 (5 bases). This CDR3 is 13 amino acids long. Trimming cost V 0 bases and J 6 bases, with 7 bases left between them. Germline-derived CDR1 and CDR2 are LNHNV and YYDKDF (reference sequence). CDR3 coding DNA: TGTGCCACCAGCAGAGATCAGGGCGATACGCAGTATTTT. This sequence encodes CATSRDQGDTQYF.

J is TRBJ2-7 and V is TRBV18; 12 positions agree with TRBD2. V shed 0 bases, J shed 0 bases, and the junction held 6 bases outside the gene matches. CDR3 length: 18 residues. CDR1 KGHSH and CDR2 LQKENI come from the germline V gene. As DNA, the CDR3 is TGTGCCAGCTCACCACCGCGCGGACTAGCGGGGAGCTCCTACGAGCAGTACTTC. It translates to CASSPPRGLAGSSYEQYF.

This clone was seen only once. Here the CDR3 reads CASSPGTGNTGELFF. The CDR3 nucleotides are TGTGCCAGCAGCCCCGGGACAGGGAACACCGGGGAGCTGTTTTTT. The chain carries TRBV7-6 and TRBJ2-2; 8 bases fit TRBD1. J gave up 1 base and V 5 bases, and 3 bases lay outside the gene matches. CDR3 length: 15 residues. Germline CDR1 and CDR2: SGHVS and FNYEAQ.

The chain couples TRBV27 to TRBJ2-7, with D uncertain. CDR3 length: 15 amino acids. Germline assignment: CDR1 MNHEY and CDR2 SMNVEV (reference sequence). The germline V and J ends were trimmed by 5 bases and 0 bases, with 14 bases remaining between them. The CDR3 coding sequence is TGTGCCAGCAGTACAACCCCGACTGCCTCCTACGAGCAGTACTTC. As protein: CASSTTPTASYEQYF.

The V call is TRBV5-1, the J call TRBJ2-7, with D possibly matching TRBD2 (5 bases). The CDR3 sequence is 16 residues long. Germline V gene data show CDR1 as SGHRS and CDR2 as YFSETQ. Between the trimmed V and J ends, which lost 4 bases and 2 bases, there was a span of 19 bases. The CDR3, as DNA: TGCGCCAGCAGCCGGACTCTCCGAGGAGGTGCCTACGAGCAGTACTTC. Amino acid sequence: CASSRTLRGGAYEQYF.

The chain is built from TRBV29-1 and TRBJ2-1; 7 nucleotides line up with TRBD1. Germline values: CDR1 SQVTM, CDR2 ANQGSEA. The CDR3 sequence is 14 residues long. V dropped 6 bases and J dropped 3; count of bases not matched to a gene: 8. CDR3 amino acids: CSVQTGTDYNEQFF. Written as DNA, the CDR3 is TGCAGCGTCCAGACAGGGACCGACTACAATGAGCAGTTCTTC.

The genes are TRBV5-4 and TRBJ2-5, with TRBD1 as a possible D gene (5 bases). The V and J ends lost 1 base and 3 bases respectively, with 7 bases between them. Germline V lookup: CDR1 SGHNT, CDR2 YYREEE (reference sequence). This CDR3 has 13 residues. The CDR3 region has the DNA TGTGCCAGCAGCTTGAGGGGCGAAGAGACCCAGTACTTC. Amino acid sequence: CASSLRGEETQYF.